One and the same sample provided the 30 T cell receptor beta chains below, sequenced in a study of cytomegalovirus exposure and HLA in healthy donors. PCR employed 60 Vbeta and 13 Jbeta primers. The data were produced by immunoSEQ multiplex PCR, yet TCRdb's version contains in-frame clones alone and is incomplete. The sample lists tens of thousands of clones, just under 75% occurring once. The sample consisted of PBMCs. These receptors all stem from a human donor in good health.

The chain carries TRBV29-1 and TRBJ2-3; a possible D gene is TRBD2 (5 bases). The V end lost 2 bases, the J end lost 4 bases, and 16 bases lay between the germline ends. Germline loops: CDR1 SQVTM, CDR2 ANQGSEA. The CDR3 contains 15 residues. CDR3 in amino acids: CSVERALLRADTQYF. In nucleotides, the CDR3 is TGCAGCGTTGAAAGGGCGCTTTTGAGGGCAGATACGCAGTATTTT.

This rearrangement joins TRBV2 to TRBJ1-1; TRBD1 is a possible D gene (6 bases). Deletions cut 8 bases from V and 1 base from J, with 11 bases between. CDR1 and CDR2 (germline): SNHLY, FYNNEI. The CDR3 covers 13 residues. CDR3 sequence: CASDRYGNTEAFF. DNA for the CDR3: TGTGCCAGCGACAGGTATGGGAACACTGAAGCTTTCTTT.

V usage is TRBV27 and J usage is TRBJ1-2, with 7 bases fitting TRBD1. CDR1 is MNHEY and CDR2 is SMNVEV in the germline V gene (reference sequence). Germline trimming cut 5 bases from V and 2 bases from J; bases unmatched to any gene: 11. The CDR3 is 16 residues long. For the CDR3, the DNA is TGTGCCAGCAGTCTCTATTGGCGGGACAGCAACTATGGCTACACCTTC. Amino acids: CASSLYWRDSNYGYTF.

This chain links TRBV6-4 with TRBJ2-3; TRBD2 agrees at 10 bases. The V gene end was trimmed by 0 bases and the J gene end by 1 base; junction bases not matched to a gene: 1. Looked up from germline, CDR1 is MRHNA and CDR2 is SNTAGT. This CDR3 is built from 16 residues. For the CDR3, the DNA is TGTGCCAGCAGTGACTCCGGGACTAGCGGCACAGATACGCAGTATTTT. This translates into CASSDSGTSGTDTQYF.

This chain joins TRBV6-6 and TRBJ2-1; D possibly corresponds to TRBD2 (5 bases). The CDR3 length is 14 residues. CDR1 is MNHNY, CDR2 SVGAGI, per germline (reference sequence). The V gene lost 2 bases and the J gene lost 3 bases, with 8 bases spanning the gap. The CDR3 region has the DNA TGTGCCAGCAGTTACACCCGGGACTACAATGAGCAGTTCTTC. Protein: CASSYTRDYNEQFF.

The V gene is TRBV10-1, the J gene TRBJ2-7, with D possibly matching TRBD1 (6 bases). Germline loops: CDR1 WNHNN, CDR2 SYGVQD (reference sequence). The CDR3 extends over 13 amino acids. Trimming left V 2 bases short and J 6 bases short, with 11 bases between. CDR3 in amino acids: CASSEDGGAEQYF. The CDR3 DNA sequence: TGCGCCAGCAGTGAGGATGGGGGCGCCGAGCAGTACTTC.

In its sample, this clone ranks as medium-sized. The rearrangement uses TRBV7-9 and TRBJ1-3, with a possible D match to TRBD1 (6 bases). The CDR3 extends over 15 amino acids. V dropped 3 bases and J dropped 0 bases, with 9 bases sitting between them. Per the germline V gene, CDR1 is SEHNR and CDR2 is FQNEAQ (reference sequence). The CDR3 DNA reads TGTGCCAGCAGCTTGCAGGGGAACTCTGGAAACACCATATATTTT. It yields the protein CASSLQGNSGNTIYF. Based on the CDR3 plus reference TRBV7-9 and TRBJ1-3, the full variable domain is DTGVSQNPRHKITKRGQNVTFRCDPISEHNRLYWYRQTLGQGPEFLTYFQNEAQLEKSRLLSDRFSAERPKGSFSTLEIQRTEQGDSAMYLCASSLQGNSGNTIYFGEGSWLTVV.

The chain recombines TRBV27 with TRBJ2-7; 12 bases are shared with TRBD2. The CDR3 runs to 14 residues. CDR1 is MNHEY and CDR2 is SMNVEV in the germline V gene (reference sequence). V lost 6 bases, J lost 3 bases, and 3 bases stayed unmatched. The CDR3 sequence is CASRRGLAGYEQYF. CDR3 DNA: TGTGCCAGCAGGCGGGGACTAGCGGGCTACGAGCAGTACTTC.

In DNA, the CDR3 is TGTGCCAGCAGCCCGGACTCGAGCACAGATACGCAGTATTTT. This translates into CASSPDSSTDTQYF. The chain combines TRBV9 with TRBJ2-3, with TRBD2 as a possible D gene (5 bases). Germline lookup yields CDR1 SGDLS and CDR2 YYNGEE. The CDR3 has 14 amino acids. V was clipped by 4 bases and J by 0 bases, with 9 bases between them.

This clone was seen a few times. This chain joins TRBV6-1 and TRBJ1-1; a possible D gene is TRBD1 (5 bases). V was trimmed by 8 bases and J by 5 bases, leaving 15 bases between them. This CDR3 has 13 amino acids. Germline V gene sequence: CDR1 MNHNS, CDR2 SASEGT. CDR3 sequence (DNA): TGTGCCAGCGGCCTCTCGGGGGTAACTGAAGCTTTCTTT. Its translation: CASGLSGVTEAFF.

The genes are TRBV5-1 and TRBJ2-2; D is perhaps TRBD1 (6 bases). The ends were cut back, 2 bases at V and 0 bases at J, with 11 bases in the middle. Germline CDR1 reads SGHRS; CDR2 reads YFSETQ. The CDR3 runs 16 residues. Here the CDR3 DNA reads TGCGCCAGCAGCTTTACAGGGCTTGCGAACACCGGGGAGCTGTTTTTT. Residues: CASSFTGLANTGELFF.

The V gene is TRBV2, the J gene TRBJ2-7; D might be TRBD2 (5 bases). Germline assignment: CDR1 SNHLY and CDR2 FYNNEI. With 3 bases removed from V and 4 bases from J, the gap between germline ends came to 13 bases. This CDR3 is 14 amino acids long. The CDR3 protein is CASSDSSGAYEQYF. CDR3 in DNA: TGTGCCAGCAGTGACTCGAGCGGTGCGTACGAGCAGTACTTC.

This chain links TRBV7-2 with TRBJ1-5; a possible D gene is TRBD1 (5 bases). The CDR3 contains 14 residues. V shed 2 bases and J shed 7 bases, with 12 bases lying between them. Germline V gene data show CDR1 as SGHTA and CDR2 as FQGNSA. The CDR3 DNA follows: TGTGCCAGCAGCTTACCCGGACACGGCCAGCCCCAGCATTTT. Protein: CASSLPGHGQPQHF.

The V gene is TRBV9, the J gene TRBJ2-1; 10 nucleotides line up with TRBD2. Germline V lookup: CDR1 SGDLS, CDR2 YYNGEE. V lost 0 bases to trimming and J lost 8 bases; unmatched junction nucleotides: 8. The CDR3 consists of 16 residues. The CDR3 DNA is TGTGCCAGCAGCGTAGTTCCAGCGGGAGGGCGAGATGAGCAGTTCTTC. It encodes CASSVVPAGGRDEQFF.

The J gene is TRBJ2-7, the V gene TRBV2; the D gene is possibly TRBD2 (7 bases). The CDR3 consists of 11 residues. V was cut by 10 bases and J by 6 bases, with 13 bases left in between. Looked up from germline, CDR1 is SNHLY and CDR2 is FYNNEI. CDR3 loop: CATIGGGEQYF. CDR3 DNA sequence: TGTGCCACCATAGGGGGGGGCGAGCAGTACTTC.

This clone was picked up one time. V usage is TRBV21-1 and J usage is TRBJ2-7; the table names TRBD1, a call not compared with the DNA. TRBV21-1 is flagged as a pseudogene. The CDR3 extends over 12 amino acids. CDR3 loop: CASIQGTWEQYF. The CDR3 DNA reads TGTGCCAGCATACAGGGGACATGGGAGCAGTACTTC.

The chain joins TRBV6-7 to TRBJ2-7, with a tentative D call TRBD2 (6 bases). TRBV6-7 is reported as an ORF; its role is uncertain. The CDR3 has 13 amino acids. V was cut by 8 bases and J by 5 bases, with 16 bases left in between. CDR3 DNA: TGTGCCAGCCGGCGCTCCGGCGGGAACGAGCAGTACTTC. Protein product: CASRRSGGNEQYF.

This clone is a singleton in its sample. The chain joins TRBV9 to TRBJ2-1; 8 nucleotides match TRBD1. This CDR3 contains 13 residues. Unmatched junction bases numbered 6, after V lost 5 bases and J lost 8 bases. The germline V gene encodes CDR1 SGDLS and CDR2 YYNGEE. In DNA form, the CDR3 reads TGTGCCAGCAGTTTGACAGGGGTGGATGAGCAGTTCTTC. Amino acid sequence: CASSLTGVDEQFF.

The chain has TRBV19 and TRBJ1-2; D might be TRBD1 (6 bases). CDR1 is LNHDA, CDR2 SQIVND, per germline (reference sequence). CDR3 length: 17 amino acids. The V gene lost 5 bases and the J gene lost 0 bases, with 19 bases spanning the gap. The CDR3 nucleotides are TGTGCCAGTAGTCCGATCCTGGGACATTTTCCTAACTATGGCTACACCTTC. Translating it yields CASSPILGHFPNYGYTF.

The CDR3 region is CASSIQTGTTSYEQYF. The CDR3 DNA sequence: TGTGCCAGTAGTATACAAACCGGGACTACCTCCTACGAGCAGTACTTC. V gene TRBV19 combines with J gene TRBJ2-5; 7 nucleotides agree with TRBD2. The J call is uncertain, as TRBJ2-7 better fits the DNA end. In germline, CDR1 is LNHDA, CDR2 SQIVND (reference sequence). The CDR3 length is 16 residues.

This clone occurred once. Other DNA sequences in this sample translate to the same CDR3. V and J are TRBV28 and TRBJ2-5; TRBD2 might be the D (7 bases). The CDR3 consists of 14 residues. The V end lost 5 bases, the J end lost 7 bases, and 17 bases lay between the germline ends. Germline V gene sequence: CDR1 MDHEN, CDR2 SYDVKM. The CDR3 sequence is CASSTSYGGATQYF. In nucleotides, the CDR3 is TGTGCCAGCAGTACCTCCTATGGGGGGGCGACCCAGTACTTC.

V and J are TRBV10-3 and TRBJ2-3; 10 bases align to TRBD2. The V and J ends lost 0 bases and 4 bases, in that order; junction bases with no gene match: 7. The CDR3 extends over 17 amino acids. Germline V gives CDR1 ENHRY, CDR2 SYGVKD. CDR3 region: CAISESTSGPWADTQYF. The CDR3 nucleotides read TGTGCCATCAGTGAGTCGACTAGCGGGCCCTGGGCAGATACGCAGTATTTT.

This sequence joins TRBV25-1 and TRBJ2-6; 8 bases are a match to TRBD2. The germline CDR1 and CDR2 sequences are MGHDK and SYGVNS. The J segment lost 2 bases and the V segment lost 5 bases, leaving 11 bases of the junction unmatched. This CDR3 contains 18 residues. The CDR3 coding sequence is TGTGCCAGCAGTCTCCGGGAGGGGTCTGGCGCTGGGGCCAACGTCCTGACTTTC. Its protein is CASSLREGSGAGANVLTF.

The chain combines TRBV5-4 with TRBJ2-1, with 10 bases that match TRBD2. V was clipped by 2 bases and J by 4 bases; unmatched bases: 3. The CDR3 loop spans 15 amino acids. Germline loops: CDR1 SGHNT, CDR2 YYREEE (reference sequence). The CDR3 protein is CASSFVAGGYNEQFF. Here the CDR3 DNA reads TGTGCCAGCAGCTTTGTAGCGGGAGGTTACAATGAGCAGTTCTTC. Supplemented by reference TRBV5-4 and TRBJ2-1, the full variable domain reads ETGVTQSPTHLIKTRGQQVTLRCSSQSGHNTVSWYQQALGQGPQFIFQYYREEENGRGNFPPRFSGLQFPNYSSELNVNALELDDSALYLCASSFVAGGYNEQFFGPGTRLTVL.

This clone was observed once. The chain employs TRBV13 and TRBJ1-2; D remains unclear. Trimming took off 1 base at V and 2 bases at J, with 8 bases between the two ends. Germline V gene sequence: CDR1 PRHDT, CDR2 FYEKMQ (reference sequence). The CDR3 runs to 14 residues. The CDR3 is CASSLELQNYGYTF. In DNA, the CDR3 is TGTGCCAGCAGCTTAGAGTTGCAGAACTATGGCTACACCTTC.

This clone has more than one count but fewer than ten. The chain carries TRBV7-9 and TRBJ1-2, with D tentatively TRBD1 (6 bases). The germline V and J ends were trimmed by 3 bases and 8 bases, with 13 bases remaining between them. The CDR3 totals 13 residues. Germline CDR1 and CDR2: SEHNR and FQNEAQ (reference sequence). CDR3 region: CASSFRQAAGYTF. In nucleotides, the CDR3 is TGTGCCAGCAGCTTTCGACAGGCGGCGGGCTACACCTTC.

The chain links TRBV7-3 to TRBJ2-2; unclear D gene. Trimming left V 3 bases short and J 8 bases short, with 7 bases between. The CDR3 is 12 residues long. CDR1 SGHTA and CDR2 FQGTGA come from the germline V gene. CDR3 nucleotide sequence: TGTGCCAGCAGCTTCGCTCGGGGGGAGCTGTTTTTT. The encoded protein is CASSFARGELFF.

This clone was observed a single time. The chain uses TRBV9 and TRBJ2-7; D may be TRBD1 (5 bases). CDR1 and CDR2 (germline): SGDLS, YYNGEE. Trimming shortened V by 4 bases and J by 0 bases, and 14 bases separated the two germline ends. The CDR3 runs 15 residues. The DNA of the CDR3 is TGTGCCAGCAGCCTTAAAGGGGATAGCTCCTACGAGCAGTACTTC. Its translation is CASSLKGDSSYEQYF. The entire variable domain, with the rest obtained from reference TRBV9 and TRBJ2-7, is as follows: DSGVTQTPKHLITATGQRVTLRCSPRSGDLSVYWYQQSLDQGLQFLIQYYNGEERAKGNILERFSAQQFPDLHSELNLSSLELGDSALYFCASSLKGDSSYEQYFGPGTRLTVT.

This CDR3 is CASSDLAGVGGANVLTF. The CDR3 bases are TGTGCCAGCAGTGACCTAGCGGGAGTTGGTGGGGCCAACGTCCTGACTTTC. J is TRBJ2-6 and V is TRBV6-4; 10 nucleotides align to TRBD2. The CDR3 loop spans 17 amino acids. J gave up 3 bases and V 2 bases, and 4 bases lay outside the gene matches. Germline CDR1 MRHNA, CDR2 SNTAGT.

This rearrangement joins TRBV5-1 to TRBJ1-5; D may be TRBD1 (5 bases). The ends were cut back, 2 bases at V and 5 bases at J, with 14 bases in the middle. CDR3 length: 15 residues. Germline CDR1 is SGHRS and CDR2 is YFSETQ. In DNA, the CDR3 is TGCGCCAGCAGCTTCCACGGGGGGGAAGATCAGCCCCAGCATTTT. It yields the protein CASSFHGGEDQPQHF.